The 21 T cell receptor beta chains in this list originate from one sample, sequenced in a study of T cell repertoires in cytomegalovirus infection (dated by TCRdb to the late 2010s). Sequencing was performed on an Illumina HiSeq 1500. TCRdb passed the public sequencing reads through fastp at Q25 and MiXCR, retaining productive beta sequences. Identical CDR3 proteins give one entry, which carries the most common genes and DNA. Counted in this sample were approximately 250,000 distinct CDR3 sequences; 6.5% of them appeared once. Under 7.5% of the sample is in the top ten clones. The sample taken for sequencing was PBMCs. The receptors originated from a human donor in good health (CMV status not recorded). Some clones in this sample may be carry-over from other donors' samples.

This clonotype has at least ten counts. This chain uses TRBV6-2 or TRBV6-3 with TRBJ2-1; 9 nucleotides match TRBD1. The CDR3 consists of 17 residues. In germline, CDR1 is MNHEY, CDR2 SVGEGT. Losses at the gene ends were 4 bases for V and 7 bases for J; bases not matched to a gene: 14. CDR3 in DNA: TGTGCCAGCAGTTTCCCACGGACAGGGGCTTCGGGGAATGAGCAGTTCTTC. This translates into CASSFPRTGASGNEQFF.

This clonotype was counted ten times or more. CDR3 sequence: CSVETGRYEQYF. The DNA of the CDR3 is TGCAGCGTAGAGACAGGCCGCTACGAGCAGTACTTC. The chain employs TRBV29-1 and TRBJ2-7, with D possibly being TRBD1 (6 bases). This CDR3 comprises 12 residues. The germline V gene has CDR1 SQVTM and CDR2 ANQGSEA. Trimming took 6 bases from V and 3 from J, leaving 12 bases between them.

This clonotype occurred many times. The chain employs TRBV5-1 and TRBJ1-1; 10 bases match TRBD1. Germline CDR1 and CDR2: SGHRS and YFSETQ. This CDR3 is built from 14 residues. J was trimmed by 8 bases and V by 0 bases; bases with no gene match: 4. The CDR3 nucleotides are TGCGCCAGCAGCTTGGTGGGACAGGGGATCGAAGCTTTCTTT. Amino acid sequence: CASSLVGQGIEAFF.

Ten or more counts support this clonotype. This chain links TRBV7-2 with TRBJ2-1; D not certain. The length of the CDR3 is 16 residues. Germline V gene lookup returns CDR1 SGHTA and CDR2 FQGNSA. The germline V and J ends were trimmed by 5 bases and 0 bases, with 14 bases remaining between them. The CDR3 DNA follows: TGTGCCAGCAGCACTGTTTCAGGTAGCTCCTACAATGAGCAGTTCTTC. Protein product: CASSTVSGSSYNEQFF.

This clonotype has a count of ten or more. The rearrangement links TRBV7-9 to TRBJ2-1; D assignment may be TRBD1 or TRBD2 (6 bases each). This CDR3 spans 16 amino acids. CDR1 SEHNR and CDR2 FQNEAQ come from the germline V gene (reference sequence). Deletions cut 6 bases from V and 2 bases from J, with 17 bases between. The CDR3: CASSSGHRGPYNEQFF. The CDR3, as DNA: TGTGCCAGCAGTTCCGGCCACCGGGGGCCCTACAATGAGCAGTTCTTC.

This clonotype was counted ten times or more. The V and J genes are TRBV7-9 and TRBJ2-2; D is possibly TRBD1 (6 bases). This CDR3 spans 15 amino acids. V lost 3 bases, J lost 1 base, and 9 bases lay in between. Germline loops: CDR1 SEHNR, CDR2 FQNEAQ (reference sequence). The CDR3: CASSFGTRNTGELFF. The CDR3 region has the DNA TGTGCCAGCAGCTTTGGGACACGGAACACCGGGGAGCTGTTTTTT.

This clonotype was recorded at least ten times. The CDR3 DNA is TGTGCCAGCAGCTTAGCGGGACACAGCTCTGGAAACACCATATATTTT. Translating gives CASSLAGHSSGNTIYF. The V and J genes are TRBV7-2 and TRBJ1-3; tentatively, D is TRBD1 (6 bases). The CDR3 is made up of 16 amino acids. In germline, CDR1 is SGHTA, CDR2 FQGNSA. Trimming removed 0 bases from V and 0 bases from J, with 9 bases in between.

This clonotype was observed many times. This chain joins TRBV9 and TRBJ2-3; D is unresolved. CDR1 SGDLS and CDR2 YYNGEE come from the germline V gene. This CDR3 contains 14 residues. Trimming pared 0 bases from V and 5 bases from J, leaving 10 bases between. The CDR3 DNA reads as TGTGCCAGCAGCGTAGCTACAATGGGAGATACGCAGTATTTT. It specifies CASSVATMGDTQYF.

This clonotype has ten or more counts. The chain carries TRBV7-9 and TRBJ1-2; D perhaps matches TRBD1 (6 bases). The CDR3 is made up of 14 amino acids. Germline V lookup: CDR1 SEHNR, CDR2 FQNEAQ (reference sequence). The germline V and J ends were trimmed by 2 bases and 4 bases, with 11 bases remaining between them. CDR3 amino acids: CASSLSTGLYGYTF. The CDR3 DNA follows: TGTGCCAGCAGCTTATCCACAGGGCTCTATGGCTACACCTTC.

This clonotype was observed many times. The V call is TRBV20-1, the J call TRBJ2-1; D is undetermined. Trimming took off 0 bases at V and 7 bases at J, with 7 bases between the two ends. CDR1 is DFQATT, CDR2 SNEGSKA, per germline (reference sequence). The CDR3 loop spans 12 amino acids. The CDR3 sequence is CSAREYENEQFF. DNA of the CDR3: TGCAGTGCTAGAGAGTATGAGAATGAGCAGTTCTTC.

This clonotype was recorded many times. The V and J genes are TRBV5-1 and TRBJ2-7; 7 nucleotides align to TRBD1. The junction had 8 bases not matched to a gene; V was cut back by 2 bases and J by 6 bases. Germline lookup yields CDR1 SGHRS and CDR2 YFSETQ. CDR3 length: 14 residues. The CDR3 reads CASSFHRGTGEQYF. CDR3 nucleotide sequence: TGCGCCAGCAGCTTCCACAGGGGAACGGGCGAGCAGTACTTC.

This clonotype was detected ten times or more. The rearrangement joins TRBV29-1 to TRBJ2-4, with TRBD1 identical over 7 bases. The CDR3 totals 13 residues. CDR1 and CDR2 (germline): SQVTM, ANQGSEA. Trimming removed 6 bases from V and 4 bases from J; junction bases left unmatched: 6. CDR3 bases: TGCAGCGTCTCCGACAGGGCTAAAAACATTCAGTACTTC. Amino acids: CSVSDRAKNIQYF.

This clonotype was detected many times. Its ends do not fully match the called genes, so a read error is possible. The V and J genes are TRBV19 and TRBJ2-2; unclear D gene. The CDR3 runs to 15 residues. Germline V gives CDR1 LNHDA, CDR2 SQIVND (reference sequence). CDR3 sequence (DNA): TGTGCCAGTACTATAAGGGAAGATGACACCGGGGAGCTGTTTTTT. It encodes CASTIREDDTGELFF.

In its sample, this clonotype was seen many times. The gene calls are TRBV28 and TRBJ1-6; no reliable D call. Trimming took off 2 bases at V and 10 bases at J, with 12 bases between the two ends. The CDR3 runs 14 residues. Germline V CDR1 and CDR2: MDHEN, SYDVKM. The CDR3 reads CASSLGEPESPLHF. CDR3 nucleotide sequence: TGTGCCAGCAGTTTAGGAGAGCCCGAGTCACCCCTCCACTTT.

In this sample, this clonotype turned up many times. The V gene is TRBV7-2, the J gene TRBJ1-2; perhaps TRBD1 as D (5 bases). V gave up 5 bases and J gave up 5 bases, with 18 bases separating them. The CDR3 contains 15 residues. Per the germline V gene, CDR1 is SGHTA and CDR2 is FQGNSA. The CDR3 DNA reads as TGTGCCAGCAGCATTTCGCCGGGACCGATGTATGGCTACACCTTC. Its protein is CASSISPGPMYGYTF. Combining the CDR3 with reference TRBV7-2 and TRBJ1-2 gives the whole variable domain GAGVSQSPSNKVTEKGKDVELRCDPISGHTALYWYRQSLGQGLEFLIYFQGNSAPDKSGLPSDRFSAERTGGSVSTLTIQRTQQEDSAVYLCASSISPGPMYGYTFGSGTRLTVV.

Many counts were recorded for this clonotype. This sequence joins TRBV28 and TRBJ2-1, with TRBD1 matching over 7 bases. Germline CDR1 reads MDHEN; CDR2 reads SYDVKM. V was clipped by 0 bases and J by 5 bases; unmatched bases: 7. CDR3 size: 16 residues. CDR3 in amino acids: CASSLWAGGLNNEQFF. The CDR3 DNA reads TGTGCCAGCAGTTTATGGGCAGGGGGTTTGAACAATGAGCAGTTCTTC.

This clonotype was seen only once. This may arise from a read error, as a much more abundant clone is one base away. The CDR3, as DNA: TGTGCCAGCAGTAACCCCTTAGGGATCCAGTACTTC. Translation gives CASSNPLGIQYF. The chain employs TRBV27 and TRBJ2-5; D remains ambiguous. This CDR3 has 12 amino acids. V lost 5 bases, J lost 10 bases, and 14 bases lay in between. Germline loops: CDR1 MNHEY, CDR2 SMNVEV (reference sequence).

This clonotype was observed a few times. V gene TRBV6-2 or TRBV6-3 combines with J gene TRBJ2-5; TRBD1 matches 9 bases. V lost 5 bases and J lost 8; bases outside the gene matches: 9. Germline assignment: CDR1 MNHEY and CDR2 SVGEGT. This CDR3 contains 14 residues. Here the CDR3 reads CASSPEGQGKTQYF. DNA of the CDR3: TGTGCCAGCAGTCCTGAGGGACAGGGAAAAACCCAGTACTTC.

This clonotype was recorded a few times. The chain couples TRBV20-1 to TRBJ1-1, with D unclear. Deletions cut 4 bases from V and 1 base from J, with 13 bases between. CDR1 and CDR2 (germline): DFQATT, SNEGSKA (reference sequence). This CDR3 has 14 residues. In DNA form, the CDR3 reads TGCAGTGCTATCGTCGACACCACGAACACTGAAGCTTTCTTT. Amino acid sequence: CSAIVDTTNTEAFF.

This clonotype has only a few counts. The chain combines TRBV30 with TRBJ2-5; D not certain. Germline V gene data show CDR1 as GTSNPN and CDR2 as SVGIG (reference sequence). CDR3 length: 12 residues. Trimming removed 0 bases at V and 4 bases at J, with 6 bases between. CDR3 nucleotides: TGTGCCTGGAGTGTACCGGGAGAGACCCAGTACTTC. This encodes CAWSVPGETQYF.

This clonotype appeared many times. V is TRBV19 and J is TRBJ2-2; D might be TRBD2 (5 bases). This CDR3 is 16 amino acids long. Per germline, CDR1 LNHDA and CDR2 SQIVND (reference sequence). V was clipped by 3 bases and J by 1 base, with 12 bases between them. CDR3 bases: TGTGCCAGTAGTATTCCCCGCGGGCTGAACACCGGGGAGCTGTTTTTT. It specifies CASSIPRGLNTGELFF.